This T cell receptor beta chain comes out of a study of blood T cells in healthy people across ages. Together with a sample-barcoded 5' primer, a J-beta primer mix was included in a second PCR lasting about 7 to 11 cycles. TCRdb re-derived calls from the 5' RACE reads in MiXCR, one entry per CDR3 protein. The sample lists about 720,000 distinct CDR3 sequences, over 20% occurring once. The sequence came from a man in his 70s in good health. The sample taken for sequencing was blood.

The CDR3 DNA reads TGTGCCAGCAGCCCCCGATATAATGTACCCTACGAGCAGTACGTC. Its translation is CASSPRYNVPYEQYV. V and J are TRBV6-5 and TRBJ2-7; D ambiguous. Germline V gene sequence: CDR1 MNHEY, CDR2 SVGAGI. V lost 6 bases and J lost 2, with 17 bases in between. The CDR3 has 15 amino acids.